This T cell receptor beta chain was sequenced during a study of T-cell memory formation after mild COVID-19. Amplification by 5'RACE using constant-segment primers produced TCR alpha and TCR beta cDNA libraries that carried sample barcodes and UMIs. MiXCR was run by TCRdb on the 5' RACE reads, yielding one entry per CDR3 protein. The sample has hundreds of thousands of distinct CDR3 sequences, over 15% seen once; the top ten hold 3.5%. The CDR3 contains 18 residues. Losses at the gene ends were 5 bases for V and 0 bases for J; bases not matched to a gene: 12. Germline loops: CDR1 SGHVS, CDR2 FQNEAQ. This clonotype was detected many times. The antigen remains undetermined. Study-level points and caveats: Chiefly within CM and EM were the contracting CD4+ clones; CD8+ ones were within EMRA. CD4+ bias marked clones expanding day 15 to 37, unlike balanced contracting clones. For second-wave clones that peaked at day 37, SARS-CoV-2 specificity went unverified.

The sequence was obtained from a young man who had mild COVID-19 (a few samples of this study predate the infection). Cell type and time point are not known. The J gene is TRBJ1-5, the V gene TRBV7-8, with TRBD1 identical over 8 bases. Material for sequencing was PBMCs or a T cell subset sorted from them (not recorded which). The DNA for the CDR3 is TGTGCCAGCAGCCCCAGGGACAGGAGTGGATATAGCAATCAGCCCCAGCATTTT. This codes for CASSPRDRSGYSNQPQHF.